What follows are 8 T cell receptor beta chains derived from one specimen sequenced in a study of stem cell transplantation in POMP-related autoinflammatory disease. This table comes from immunoSEQ multiplex PCR, and its TCRdb copy is limited to in-frame clones, with some not included. The repertoire includes tens of thousands of clones, approximately 91% of them detected once, and around 0.72% sits in the top ten. The sequences come from CD4+ T cells from PBMCs, collected after stem cell transplantation. The receptor source for this set is a human patient with POMP-related autoinflammation and immune dysregulation (PRAID). A subset of T cells may come from the graft donor.

The chain combines TRBV11-2 with TRBJ1-2, with a weak D call TRBD1 (6 bases). With 1 base removed from V and 8 bases from J, the gap between germline ends came to 11 bases. Looked up from germline, CDR1 is SGHAT and CDR2 is FQNNGV. The CDR3 has 13 residues. The CDR3 DNA follows: TGTGCCAGCAGCTTAGTACAGGGAAGAGGCTACACCTTC. Translation: CASSLVQGRGYTF.

The chain carries TRBV11-2 and TRBJ2-7; D is uncertain. This CDR3 is built from 10 residues. The V end was cut by 1 base, the J end by 6 bases, with 1 base between. The V gene's germline CDR1 is SGHAT and CDR2 FQNNGV. CDR3 DNA: TGTGCCAGCAGCTTAGTCGAGCAGTACTTC. The encoded protein is CASSLVEQYF. Using reference TRBV11-2 and TRBJ2-7 for the parts outside the CDR3, the full variable domain is EAGVAQSPRYKIIEKRQSVAFWCNPISGHATLYWYQQILGQGPKLLIQFQNNGVVDDSQLPKDRFSAERLKGVDSTLKIQPAKLEDSAVYLCASSLVEQYFGPGTRLTVT.

The rearrangement links TRBV4-2 to TRBJ1-6, with D perhaps matching TRBD1 (5 bases). CDR3 length: 15 amino acids. The V gene lost 3 bases and the J gene lost 9 bases, with 15 bases spanning the gap. CDR1 and CDR2 from the germline V gene are LGHNA and YNFKEQ. The CDR3 coding sequence is TGTGCCAGCAGCCATGCCGGGACCGTGAGTTCACCCCTCCACTTT. Translation: CASSHAGTVSSPLHF.

V is TRBV28 and J is TRBJ1-2, with D possibly matching TRBD1 (5 bases). This CDR3 has 15 amino acids. V lost 0 bases and J 3 bases, leaving 11 bases between the germline ends. CDR1 and CDR2 from the germline V gene are MDHEN and SYDVKM. CDR3 DNA: TGTGCCAGCAGTTTATGGGGCAGGGATGACTATGGCTACACCTTC. Its protein is CASSLWGRDDYGYTF.

The CDR3 spells CASASWGGSNQPQHF. CDR3 coding DNA: TGCGCCAGCGCCTCCTGGGGGGGTAGCAATCAGCCCCAGCATTTT. The rearrangement uses TRBV10-2 and TRBJ1-5; maybe TRBD1 (5 bases). Germline CDR1 WSHSY, CDR2 SAAADI. The length of the CDR3 is 15 residues. The ends were cut back, 8 bases at V and 0 bases at J, with 14 bases in the middle.

The chain couples TRBV5-1 to TRBJ2-2; 8 positions match TRBD2. V dropped 0 bases and J dropped 2; count of bases not matched to a gene: 6. The CDR3 runs 17 residues. CDR1 and CDR2 (germline): SGHRS, YFSETQ. In DNA form, the CDR3 reads TGCGCCAGCAGCTTGGACCCTAGCGGGCCAAACACCGGGGAGCTGTTTTTT. This sequence encodes CASSLDPSGPNTGELFF.

This rearrangement joins TRBV30 to TRBJ2-3; D is possibly TRBD1 or TRBD2 (5 bases each). V was pared by 4 bases and J by 6 bases, with 20 bases between. This CDR3 is 15 amino acids long. Looked up from germline, CDR1 is GTSNPN and CDR2 is SVGIG (reference sequence). The CDR3 DNA sequence: TGTGCCTGGACCGAGGGGCGGTCACGGGTGGATACGCAGTATTTT. Translation gives CAWTEGRSRVDTQYF.

The gene calls are TRBV5-1 and TRBJ2-2; a weak D match, TRBD1 (7 bases). V was clipped by 4 bases and J by 4 bases, with 11 bases between them. The CDR3 runs 14 residues. The germline V gene has CDR1 SGHRS and CDR2 YFSETQ. The DNA of the CDR3 is TGCGCCAGCAGCAGGCAGGGGGGCACCGGGGAGCTGTTTTTT. Protein: CASSRQGGTGELFF.